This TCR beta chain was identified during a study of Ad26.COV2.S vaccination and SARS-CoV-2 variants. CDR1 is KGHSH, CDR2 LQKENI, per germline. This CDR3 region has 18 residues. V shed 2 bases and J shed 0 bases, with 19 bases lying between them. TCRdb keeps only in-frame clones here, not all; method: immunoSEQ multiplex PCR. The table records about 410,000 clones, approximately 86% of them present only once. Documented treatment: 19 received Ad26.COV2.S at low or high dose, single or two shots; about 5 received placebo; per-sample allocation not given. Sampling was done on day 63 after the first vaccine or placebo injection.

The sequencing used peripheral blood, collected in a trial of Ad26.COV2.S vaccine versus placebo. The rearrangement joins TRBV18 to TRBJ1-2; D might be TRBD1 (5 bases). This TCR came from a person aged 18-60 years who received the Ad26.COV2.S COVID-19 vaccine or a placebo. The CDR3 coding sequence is TGTGCCAGCTCACCATCCCGGGGACCGCTACGTACTAACTATGGCTACACCTTC. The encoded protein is CASSPSRGPLRTNYGYTF.